This paragraph reports one TCR beta chain. The antigen is unknown. Assay: immunoSEQ multiplex PCR; the TCRdb copy retains only in-frame clones and omits some. The sample holds roughly 70,000 clones, roughly 95% seen once. The sample is drawn from a study of cytomegalovirus exposure and HLA in healthy donors. Study findings and constraints: For cytomegalovirus status, the classifier reportedly gave diagnoses with high specificity and sensitivity.

The CDR3 has 15 amino acids. From germline, CDR1 is LGHNA and CDR2 YNFKEQ. Trimming cost V 5 bases and J 4 bases, with 18 bases left between them. The clonotype comes from a woman in her late teens or twenties in good health and CMV-seropositive. This rearrangement joins TRBV4-2 to TRBJ2-7; D might be TRBD2 (6 bases). The specimen was PBMCs. The CDR3 here is CASSFTGAGIYEQYF. In DNA form, the CDR3 reads TGTGCCAGCAGCTTTACCGGGGCGGGAATTTACGAGCAGTACTTC.